This record covers a single T cell receptor beta chain. Its specific antigen is unknown. Qualities for individual bases were not recorded, and no much larger clone is one base off. The immunoSEQ Assay, a bias-controlled multiplex PCR, was used to amplify TCRbeta CDR3 regions from genomic DNA. The source study handled its data this way. The number of nucleated cells in each sample was estimated from the amplification of reference gene primers within the assay. To quantify the absolute abundance of each unique TCRbeta CDR3 rearrangement, sequence reads were collapsed and filtered. For each sample, productive Simpson clonality was calculated by taking the square root of Simpson's diversity index across productive rearrangements. TCRdb took this table from immuneACCESS and kept in-frame rearrangements with V and J called. Such tables lack part of the clones; where checked against another copy, unresolved V genes explain under half of the gap, and the rest is unexplained. The DNA gave D and trimming, while V, J and clone size come from that table. The sample yields 150,000 or so clones; around 80% were counted once. 9.8% of the sample goes to the ten largest clones.

These data belong to a study of blood T cell repertoires in COVID-19 (dated by TCRdb to 2019 to 2021). Regarding the complete study: Samples covering the acute and convalescent phases of COVID-19 were provided by collaborators in the United States, Italy and Spain. The prospective study material was composed of cDNA or gDNA derived from T cells, B-cell-depleted T cells, or PBMCs. Deeply sampled blood TCRbeta repertoires from subjects exposed to, actively infected with, or recovered from COVID-19 were included in the dataset. The repertoires were released in a freely available public database intended as a resource for research on the immune response to SARS-CoV-2. Samples came from the ongoing ImmuneRACE study (first 160 participants) plus 1,254 subjects from 6 global collaborators. Nearly every sample came with metadata listing a de-identified subject ID, COVID-19 status, age in years and sex. Where HLA class I and class II types were available, the types were taken from metadata supplied by the sample provider, not from assay-based typing. General findings and caveats noted by the study authors: The quantity of clinical and demographic metadata differed by source and by participant and was supplied without curation.

The collaborating institutions used their own protocols to collect whole blood in K2EDTA tubes. For TCRbeta analysis, collaborators shipped samples in one of three forms: frozen whole blood, isolated PBMCs, or DNA extracted from either of those sample types. At the junction V is shortened by 7 bases and J by 6 bases; bases outside the gene matches: 9. From a lookup of the germline V gene, CDR1 and CDR2 are MDHEN and SYDVKM. Counted from cysteine to phenylalanine, this CDR3 has 14 amino acids. Only the CDR3 region is kept as DNA, spanning 42 bases read in frame from base 1. This chain is built from TRBV28 and TRBJ2-3, with 8 bases matching TRBD2. The clonotype originates from a woman aged 45-59 years with acute or convalescent COVID-19. The specimen was peripheral blood. The sequence in DNA is TGTGCCAGCAAAACTAGCGGAGGATGGGATACGCAGTATTTT. This gives the protein CASKTSGGWDTQYF.